A single sample is the source of the 4 T cell receptor beta chains below, sequenced in a study of blood T cell repertoires in COVID-19. The protocol was immunoSEQ multiplex PCR, while the TCRdb copy is restricted to in-frame clones and leaves out a portion. The sample has about 50,000 clones; about 78% are singletons. Sequencing input: PBMCs or T cells enriched from blood (not recorded which). These receptors were obtained from a woman between 50 and 59 years old with acute COVID-19.

V and J are TRBV21-1 and TRBJ2-2; TRBD1, the table's D call, was not compared with the DNA. TRBV21-1 is annotated as a pseudogene. CDR3 length: 23 amino acids. CDR3 protein: CASSKVGFAWTGGAVFYTGELFF. As DNA, the CDR3 is TGTGCCAGCAGCAAAGTCGGGTTCGCCTGGACAGGGGGCGCAGTCTTTTACACCGGGGAGCTGTTTTTT.

The chain carries TRBV27 and TRBJ1-5; D possibly corresponds to TRBD1 (5 bases). The CDR3 is 16 residues long. V was clipped by 6 bases and J by 0 bases, with 15 bases between them. The germline V gene encodes CDR1 MNHEY and CDR2 SMNVEV (reference sequence). As DNA, the CDR3 is TGTGCCAGCAGACCATCCCGGGACTATAGCAATCAGCCCCAGCATTTT. It specifies CASRPSRDYSNQPQHF.

This sequence joins TRBV3-1 (or the pseudogene TRBV3-2) and TRBJ1-1; TRBD1 aligns across 8 bases. The CDR3 has 14 amino acids. With 1 base clipped from V and 4 bases from J, the junction kept 2 bases outside the gene matches. Germline CDR1 LGHDT, CDR2 YNNKEL (reference sequence). CDR3 region: CASSQGTGITEAFF. Here the CDR3 DNA reads TGTGCCAGCAGCCAAGGGACAGGGATCACTGAAGCTTTCTTT.

The rearrangement joins TRBV27 to TRBJ1-2, with TRBD1 identical over 10 bases. The CDR3 consists of 15 residues. Germline-derived CDR1 and CDR2 are MNHEY and SMNVEV (reference sequence). Trimming at V came to 4 bases and at J to 4 bases, leaving 6 bases not matched to a gene. In DNA form, the CDR3 reads TGTGCCAGCAGTTGGGGACAGGGGTTGGGCTATGGCTACACCTTC. Its protein product is CASSWGQGLGYGYTF.